This T cell receptor beta chain is from a study of blood T cells in healthy people across ages. Notes on the study in general: Measured against age, TCR beta diversity per million T cells decreased in a roughly linear manner.

About this clonotype: Its antigen is still unknown. A much more abundant neighbour one base away suggests this may be a read error.

About 10 milliliters of peripheral blood were drawn from each donor into EDTA-treated tubes. Per-sample PBMC isolation yielded at least 7 million cells. A second PCR, run for about 7 to 11 cycles, used a sample-barcoded 5' primer plus a J-beta primer mix. Each single sample gave us at least 2.5 million CDR3-containing paired-end reads. TCRdb called the 5' RACE reads again in MiXCR, with one record for every CDR3 protein. The sample holds hundreds of thousands of distinct CDR3 sequences, 53% seen once. This receptor was taken from a man older than 75 in good health. Input material: blood.

The CDR3 is CTSSVGGSSNEQFF. The CDR3 DNA is TGTACCAGCAGCGTAGGTGGGAGTAGCAATGAGCAGTTCTTC. The chain combines TRBV9 with TRBJ2-1; a possible D gene is TRBD2 (5 bases). From germline, CDR1 is SGDLS and CDR2 YYNGEE. The CDR3 is 14 amino acids.